The clone carrying this TCR beta chain was observed a few times. The data belong to a study of blood T cells in healthy people across ages. The V end was cut by 0 bases, the J end by 2 bases, with 11 bases between. Germline CDR1 and CDR2: DFQATT and SNEGSKA (reference sequence). This CDR3 spans 14 amino acids. It was with a sample-barcoded 5' primer and a J-beta primer mix that a second PCR of roughly 6 to 12 cycles was run. TCRdb called the 5' RACE reads again in MiXCR, with one record for every CDR3 protein. In the table there are roughly 730,000 distinct CDR3 sequences, roughly three fifths of which are singletons.

The clonotype comes from a man aged 35-49 years in good health. The sequencing input was blood. The rearrangement links TRBV20-1 to TRBJ2-7; D is undetermined. CDR3 nucleotides: TGCAGTGCTAGAGACGGCCAGAATCCCTACGAGCAGTACTTC. Translation gives CSARDGQNPYEQYF.